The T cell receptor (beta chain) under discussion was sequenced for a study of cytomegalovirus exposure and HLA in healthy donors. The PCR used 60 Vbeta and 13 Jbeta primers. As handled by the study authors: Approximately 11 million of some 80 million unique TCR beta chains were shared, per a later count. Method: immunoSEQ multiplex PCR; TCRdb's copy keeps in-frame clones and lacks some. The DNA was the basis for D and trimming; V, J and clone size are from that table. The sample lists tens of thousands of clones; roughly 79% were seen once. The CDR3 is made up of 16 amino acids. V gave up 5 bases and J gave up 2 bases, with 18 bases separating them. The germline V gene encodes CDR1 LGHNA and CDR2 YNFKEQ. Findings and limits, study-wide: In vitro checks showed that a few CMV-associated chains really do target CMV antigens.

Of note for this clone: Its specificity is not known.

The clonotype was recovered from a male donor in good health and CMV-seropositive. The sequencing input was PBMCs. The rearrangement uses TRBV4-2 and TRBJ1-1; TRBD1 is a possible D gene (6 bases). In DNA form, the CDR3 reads TGTGCCAGCAGCTATCCTCGGGGGGCAGGAAACACTGAAGCTTTCTTT. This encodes CASSYPRGAGNTEAFF.